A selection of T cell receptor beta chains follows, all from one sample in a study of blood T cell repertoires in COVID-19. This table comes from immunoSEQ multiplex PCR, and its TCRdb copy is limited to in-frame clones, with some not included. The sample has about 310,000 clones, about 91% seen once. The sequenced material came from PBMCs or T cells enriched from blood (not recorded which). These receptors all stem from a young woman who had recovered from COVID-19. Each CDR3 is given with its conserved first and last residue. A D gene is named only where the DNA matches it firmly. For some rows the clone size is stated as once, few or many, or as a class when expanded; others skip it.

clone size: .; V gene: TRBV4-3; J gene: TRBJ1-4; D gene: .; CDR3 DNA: TGCGCCAGCAGCCAAGTAGGAAGGGGCTCCGAAAAACTGTTTTTT; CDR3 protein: CASSQVGRGSEKLFF
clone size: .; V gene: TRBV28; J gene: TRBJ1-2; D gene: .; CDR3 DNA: TGTGCCAGCAGTTTGTGGGAACGGGGAGGCTACACCTTC; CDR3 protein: CASSLWERGGYTF
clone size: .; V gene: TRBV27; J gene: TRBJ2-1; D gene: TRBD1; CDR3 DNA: TGTGCCAGCAGCTACAGGGGGCTGAGCTCCTACAATGAGCAGTTCTTC; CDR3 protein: CASSYRGLSSYNEQFF
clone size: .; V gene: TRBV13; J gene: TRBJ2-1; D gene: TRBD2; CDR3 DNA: TGTGCCAGCACTCACACTAGCGGGGTATACAATGAGCAGTTCTTC; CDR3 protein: CASTHTSGVYNEQFF
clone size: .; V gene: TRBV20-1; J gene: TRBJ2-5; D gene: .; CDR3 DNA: TGCAGTGCTAGGGAGAGGGACCAGTACTTC; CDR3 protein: CSARERDQYF
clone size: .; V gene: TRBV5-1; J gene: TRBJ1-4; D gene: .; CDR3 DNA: TGCGCCAACCCTAAAAAACTGTTTTTT; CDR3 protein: CANPKKLFF
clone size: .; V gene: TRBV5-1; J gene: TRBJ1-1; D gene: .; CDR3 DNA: TGCGCCAGCAGCTTGGGGCCGGAACAGGGACTGAACACTGAAGCTTTCTTT; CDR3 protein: CASSLGPEQGLNTEAFF
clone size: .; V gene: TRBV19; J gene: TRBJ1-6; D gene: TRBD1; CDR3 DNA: TGTGCCAGTAGTATTCGGGACAGCAATTCACCCCTCCACTTT; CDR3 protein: CASSIRDSNSPLHF
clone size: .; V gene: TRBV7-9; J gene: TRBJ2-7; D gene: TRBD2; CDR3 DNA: TGTGCCAGCAGCGCCTCCACCGGGACTAGTACCTACGAGCAGTACTTC; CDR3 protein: CASSASTGTSTYEQYF
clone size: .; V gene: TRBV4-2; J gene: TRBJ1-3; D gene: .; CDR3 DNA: TGTGCCAGCAGCCAACCACCGACAGGCTCTGGAAACACCATATATTTT; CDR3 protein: CASSQPPTGSGNTIYF
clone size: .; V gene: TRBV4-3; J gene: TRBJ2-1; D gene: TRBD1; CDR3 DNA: TGCGCCAGCAGCACCCGACAGGGGCGGTGGGATGAGCAGTTCTTC; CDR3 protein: CASSTRQGRWDEQFF
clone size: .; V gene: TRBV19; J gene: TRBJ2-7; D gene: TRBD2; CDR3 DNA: TGTGCCAGTACCACCCTTGCGGGGGTGAAATACGAGCAGTACTTC; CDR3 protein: CASTTLAGVKYEQYF
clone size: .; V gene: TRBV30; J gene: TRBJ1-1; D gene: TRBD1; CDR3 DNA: TGTGCCTGGAGTTCGACAGGGTGGAACACTGAAGCTTTCTTT; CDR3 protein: CAWSSTGWNTEAFF
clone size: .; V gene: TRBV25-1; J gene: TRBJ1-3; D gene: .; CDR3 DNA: TGTGCCAGCAGGCCCCAAATGGGGGACTTTGGAAACACCATATATTTT; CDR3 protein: CASRPQMGDFGNTIYF
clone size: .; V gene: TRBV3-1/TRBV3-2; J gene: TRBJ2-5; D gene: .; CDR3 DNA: TGTGCCAGCAGCCAAGATGAGGGCAGGGGATGGGAGACCCAGTACTTC; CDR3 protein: CASSQDEGRGWETQYF
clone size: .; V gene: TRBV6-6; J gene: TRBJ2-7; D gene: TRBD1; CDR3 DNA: TGTGCCAGCAGTTACCCGGACAGGGTCTACGAGCAGTACTTC; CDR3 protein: CASSYPDRVYEQYF
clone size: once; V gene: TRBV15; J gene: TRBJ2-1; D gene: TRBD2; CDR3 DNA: TGTGCCACCAGCAGAGGCGCCCTACTAGCGGGAGTAAAAAATGAGCAGTTCTTC; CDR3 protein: CATSRGALLAGVKNEQFF
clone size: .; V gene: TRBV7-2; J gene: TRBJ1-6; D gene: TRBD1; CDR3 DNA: TGTGCCAGCAGCCAAGGGACAGGGGCTTATAATTCACCCCTCCACTTT; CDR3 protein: CASSQGTGAYNSPLHF
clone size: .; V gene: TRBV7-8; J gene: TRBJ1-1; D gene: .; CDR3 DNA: TGTGCCAGCAGCTTAGCGCGATGGGACTCTCCCTCGGGAGCTTTCTTT; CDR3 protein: CASSLARWDSPSGAFF
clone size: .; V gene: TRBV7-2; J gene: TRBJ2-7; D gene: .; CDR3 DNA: TGTGCCAGCAGCACAACCCGGGATTCCTACGAGCAGTACTTC; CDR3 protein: CASSTTRDSYEQYF
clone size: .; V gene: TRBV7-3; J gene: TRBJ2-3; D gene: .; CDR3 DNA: TGTGCCAGCAGCCCTCGAGGCTACACAGATACGCAGTATTTT; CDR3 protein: CASSPRGYTDTQYF
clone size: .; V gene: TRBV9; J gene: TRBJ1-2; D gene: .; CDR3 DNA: TGTGCCAGCAGCCCCCGAACCGGGAATAACTATGGCTACACCTTC; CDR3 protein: CASSPRTGNNYGYTF